Listed here is a single T cell receptor (beta chain). This sample was taken from a study of shared clonotypes between healthy human individuals. V shed 6 bases and J 7 bases; nucleotides not matched to a gene: 6. This CDR3 has 13 amino acids. Looked up from germline, CDR1 is MDHEN and CDR2 is SYDVKM. Repertoires were generated with immunoSEQ multiplex PCR, while TCRdb's copy carries only in-frame clones and drops some. Here the sample spans a few million clones, over 90% being singletons. The sequencing sample was made of naive CD4+ T cells from PBMCs. Noted subset: CD45RA+ positively selected. The chain is built from TRBV28 and TRBJ2-7, with TRBD1 identical over 10 bases. The TCR originated in a man aged 18 to 30 in good health. Some clones in this sample may be carry-over from other donors' samples. CDR3 bases: TGTGCCAGCAGAAGGACAGGGGGTTGGGAGCAGTACTTC. Residues: CASRRTGGWEQYF.